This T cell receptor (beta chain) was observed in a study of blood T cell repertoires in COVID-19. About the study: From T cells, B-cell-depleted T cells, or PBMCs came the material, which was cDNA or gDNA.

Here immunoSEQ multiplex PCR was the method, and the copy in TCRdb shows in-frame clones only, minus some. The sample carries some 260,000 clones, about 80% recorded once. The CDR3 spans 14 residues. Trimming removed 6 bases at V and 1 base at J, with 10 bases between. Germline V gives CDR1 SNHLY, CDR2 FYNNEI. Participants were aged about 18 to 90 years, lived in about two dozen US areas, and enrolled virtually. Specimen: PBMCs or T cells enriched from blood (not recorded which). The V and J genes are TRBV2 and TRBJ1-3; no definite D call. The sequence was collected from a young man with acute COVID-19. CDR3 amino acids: CASRTRGSGNTIYF. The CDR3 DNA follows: TGTGCCAGCAGGACTAGAGGGTCTGGAAACACCATATATTTT. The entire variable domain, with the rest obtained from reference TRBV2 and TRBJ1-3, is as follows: EPEVTQTPSHQVTQMGQEVILRCVPISNHLYFYWYRQILGQKVEFLVSFYNNEISEKSEIFDDQFSVERPDGSNFTLKIRSTKLEDSAMYFCASRTRGSGNTIYFGEGSWLTVV.